The clone carrying this TCR beta chain was seen a handful of times. Version v3.0 of the immunoSEQ assay was performed at survey level. Clones were sequenced by immunoSEQ multiplex PCR, and TCRdb holds only the in-frame ones, with some missing. The sample has under 25,000 clones, 65% to 80% seen once. The data originate from a study of long-term antiretroviral therapy in people with HIV. V dropped 2 bases and J dropped 7 bases, with 15 bases sitting between them. The CDR3 loop spans 14 amino acids. The V gene's germline CDR1 is SGHRS and CDR2 YFSETQ. Sequencing used unsorted PBMCs, obtained 0.5 years after starting antiretroviral therapy. This clonotype originated in a middle-aged woman with HIV. The rearrangement uses TRBV5-1 and TRBJ1-2; D is perhaps TRBD1 (6 bases). CDR3 sequence (DNA): TGCGCCAGCAGCTTCGGTGGGGGGGCCTCTGGCTACACCTTC. Translating it yields CASSFGGGASGYTF.